The T cell receptor beta chain under discussion was sequenced for a study of blood T cell repertoires in COVID-19. Germline values: CDR1 SGHTA, CDR2 FQGNSA. J lost 2 bases, V lost 5 bases, and 7 bases had no gene match. The CDR3 runs 15 residues. In its sample, this clone was seen once. The method was immunoSEQ multiplex PCR; TCRdb's version includes in-frame clones alone and lacks a portion of them. The sample carries 230,000 or so clones, less than 90% recorded once. The chain couples TRBV7-2 to TRBJ1-2, with TRBD1 matching over 8 bases. The sample taken for sequencing was PBMCs or T cells enriched from blood (not recorded which). This clonotype was obtained from a woman aged 30 to 39 who had recovered from COVID-19. The CDR3 bases are TGTGCCAGCAGCACACGGACAGGGCAAAACTATGGCTACACCTTC. It yields the protein CASSTRTGQNYGYTF.